This TCR beta chain appears in the sequencing data of a study of neurological immune-mediated disorders. The CDR3 sequence is 15 residues long. With V trimmed by 3 bases and J by 0 bases, 4 bases remained unmatched. Germline-derived CDR1 and CDR2 are DFQATT and SNEGSKA (reference sequence). This clonotype was recorded at least ten times. TCRdb independently ran MiXCR on the 5' RACE reads; one entry per CDR3 protein. The table shows about 55,000 distinct CDR3 sequences, with 3% to 4.5% occurring only once. Material: CD4+ T cells from blood. The rearrangement links TRBV20-1 to TRBJ2-2, with 7 bases that match TRBD2. The receptor was isolated from a woman between 35 and 50 years old with multiple sclerosis. CDR3: CSASLAGANTGELFF. The DNA of the CDR3 is TGCAGTGCTAGTCTCGCGGGGGCGAACACCGGGGAGCTGTTTTTT.